The sequence of this T cell receptor (beta chain) was determined in a study of blood T cell repertoires in COVID-19. Across the whole study: There were acute and convalescent COVID-19 samples, and they came from the United States, Italy and Spain. From T cells, B-cell-depleted T cells, or PBMCs came the material, which was cDNA or gDNA.

The repertoire was sequenced with immunoSEQ multiplex PCR; TCRdb's copy has only in-frame clones and lacks some. This sample has some 65,000 clones, with around 90% found just once. The V and J ends lost 7 bases and 11 bases, in that order; junction bases with no gene match: 14. The CDR3 has 16 residues. In germline, CDR1 is SGHTA, CDR2 FQGNSA. The source material was peripheral blood. The receptor was isolated from a woman aged 80 or older with active COVID-19. The chain combines TRBV7-2 with TRBJ2-3, with TRBD2 matching 14 bases. The CDR3 bases are TGTGCCAGCACCCCTGGACTAGCGGGGGGCAGCCTTGGGCAGTATTTT. Translated, it gives CASTPGLAGGSLGQYF.